Listed below are T cell receptor beta chains from one sample, sequenced in a study of blood T cell repertoires in COVID-19. The protocol was immunoSEQ multiplex PCR, while the TCRdb copy is restricted to in-frame clones and leaves out a portion. The table records around 260,000 clones, around 86% of them present only once. Specimen: peripheral blood. The origin of the receptors is a woman in her thirties or forties who had recovered from COVID-19. Each CDR3 is given with its conserved first and last residue. Each record gives: clone size, V gene, D gene, J gene, CDR3 protein, CDR3 DNA. The D gene is left open where the match is weak. Part of the rows lack a size; the others show once, few, many or a class for expanded clones.

NA	TRBV7-8	NA	TRBJ2-5	CASSLARQEETQYF	TGTGCCAGCAGCTTAGCCCGACAGGAAGAGACCCAGTACTTC
NA	TRBV5-4	TRBD2	TRBJ2-4	CASSLGGGGRGGIQYF	TGTGCCAGCAGCTTGGGAGGAGGCGGGAGGGGGGGCATTCAGTACTTC
few	TRBV7-6	NA	TRBJ1-1	CASSLAGGGNTEAFF	TGTGCCAGCAGCTTAGCCGGCGGGGGTAACACTGAAGCTTTCTTT
NA	TRBV28	TRBD1	TRBJ1-1	CASSIMDRAAFF	TGTGCCAGCAGCATCATGGACAGGGCAGCTTTCTTT
NA	TRBV3-1/TRBV3-2	NA	TRBJ1-6	CASSQQGSSYNSPLHF	TGTGCCAGCAGCCAGCAGGGGAGCTCCTATAATTCACCCCTCCACTTT
NA	TRBV6-5	TRBD1	TRBJ1-2	CASRPGTDYGYTF	TGTGCCAGCAGGCCCGGGACAGACTATGGCTACACCTTC
NA	TRBV10-1	NA	TRBJ1-1	CASSTGNTEAFF	TGCGCCAGTTCGACAGGTAACACTGAAGCTTTCTTT
once	TRBV6-5	NA	TRBJ2-5	CASSYSPGHSQETQYF	TGTGCCAGCAGTTACTCACCGGGACACTCACAAGAGACCCAGTACTTC
NA	TRBV5-6	NA	TRBJ1-1	CASSFRIDSTEAFF	TGTGCCAGCAGCTTTCGAATCGACAGCACTGAAGCTTTCTTT
NA	TRBV4-2	NA	TRBJ2-3	CASSQAQDAWDTQYF	TGTGCCAGCAGCCAAGCACAGGACGCATGGGATACGCAGTATTTT
NA	TRBV5-4	TRBD1	TRBJ2-2	CASSRDRTNTGELFF	TGTGCCAGCAGCAGGGACAGAACTAACACCGGGGAGCTGTTTTTT
NA	TRBV27	NA	TRBJ2-7	CASREGAGERYF	TGTGCCAGCAGGGAGGGCGCTGGAGAGCGGTACTTC
NA	TRBV19	TRBD2	TRBJ2-1	CASSTSGVPTEEQFF	TGTGCCAGTAGTACCAGCGGGGTCCCCACCGAGGAGCAGTTCTTC
NA	TRBV7-2	TRBD1	TRBJ1-1	CASRTGTGYTEAFF	TGTGCCAGCCGGACCGGGACAGGGTACACTGAAGCTTTCTTT
NA	TRBV18	TRBD1	TRBJ2-5	CASSPTGYQETQYF	TGTGCCAGCTCACCGACAGGGTACCAAGAGACCCAGTACTTC
NA	TRBV7-9	TRBD2	TRBJ2-7	CASSGGLAGHEQYF	TGTGCCAGCAGCGGGGGACTAGCGGGACACGAGCAGTACTTC
NA	TRBV6-2/TRBV6-3	NA	TRBJ2-2	CASSYSWLDNTGELFF	TGTGCCAGCAGTTACTCGTGGCTAGACAACACCGGGGAGCTGTTTTTT
NA	TRBV5-1	NA	TRBJ2-7	CASSLDQGTTYEQYF	TGCGCCAGCAGCTTGGATCAGGGCACCACCTACGAGCAGTACTTC
once	TRBV9	TRBD2	TRBJ2-7	CASSATSQGGYEQYF	TGTGCCAGCAGCGCGACTAGCCAAGGAGGGTACGAGCAGTACTTC
NA	TRBV7-9	NA	TRBJ2-3	CASSAPEAKEQYF	TGTGCCAGCAGCGCCCCCGAGGCGAAGGAGCAGTATTTT
NA	TRBV13	NA	TRBJ2-5	CASSLGAGGFVETQYF	TGTGCCAGCAGCTTAGGAGCAGGGGGGTTCGTCGAGACCCAGTACTTC
NA	TRBV28	NA	TRBJ1-4	CASSLVSQGAEKLFF	TGTGCCAGCAGTTTAGTAAGCCAGGGCGCTGAAAAACTGTTTTTT
NA	TRBV6-2/TRBV6-3	NA	TRBJ1-2	CASSYGRVLNYGYTF	TGTGCCAGCAGTTACGGCCGGGTTCTTAACTATGGCTACACCTTC
NA	TRBV5-1	TRBD1	TRBJ2-7	CASSPGGTGVYEQYF	TGCGCCAGCAGCCCGGGGGGGACAGGGGTCTACGAGCAGTACTTC
NA	TRBV30	NA	TRBJ1-6	CAWSSPTVNNSPLHF	TGTGCCTGGAGTTCCCCGACAGTTAATAATTCACCCCTCCACTTT
once	TRBV7-9	TRBD1	TRBJ2-7	CASSGPGQGVKSSYEQYF	TGTGCCAGCAGCGGCCCGGGACAGGGGGTTAAGAGCTCCTACGAGCAGTACTTC
NA	TRBV10-3	NA	TRBJ2-5	CAISAPQETQYF	TGTGCCATCAGTGCCCCTCAAGAGACCCAGTACTTC
NA	TRBV30	NA	TRBJ2-2	CAWRENGRVKGDTGELFF	TGTGCCTGGAGAGAGAACGGGAGAGTAAAAGGGGACACCGGGGAGCTGTTTTTT
NA	TRBV25-1	TRBD1	TRBJ1-6	CASSAHRGSYNSPLHF	TGTGCCAGCAGTGCCCACAGGGGCTCCTATAATTCACCCCTCCACTTT
NA	TRBV7-9	NA	TRBJ2-5	CASSLAGRETQYF	TGTGCCAGCAGCTTAGCGGGGCGTGAGACCCAGTACTTC
NA	TRBV30	NA	TRBJ1-4	CAWSVQGVGEKLFF	TGTGCCTGGAGTGTACAAGGGGTTGGTGAAAAACTGTTTTTT
few	TRBV5-1	TRBD1	TRBJ2-7	CASSLYEGAVTEQYF	TGCGCCAGCAGCTTGTACGAGGGGGCAGTTACCGAGCAGTACTTC
NA	TRBV6-2/TRBV6-3	TRBD2	TRBJ2-6	CASSPLDTSVSGANVLTF	TGTGCCAGCAGCCCCCTCGACACTAGCGTCTCTGGGGCCAACGTCCTGACTTTC